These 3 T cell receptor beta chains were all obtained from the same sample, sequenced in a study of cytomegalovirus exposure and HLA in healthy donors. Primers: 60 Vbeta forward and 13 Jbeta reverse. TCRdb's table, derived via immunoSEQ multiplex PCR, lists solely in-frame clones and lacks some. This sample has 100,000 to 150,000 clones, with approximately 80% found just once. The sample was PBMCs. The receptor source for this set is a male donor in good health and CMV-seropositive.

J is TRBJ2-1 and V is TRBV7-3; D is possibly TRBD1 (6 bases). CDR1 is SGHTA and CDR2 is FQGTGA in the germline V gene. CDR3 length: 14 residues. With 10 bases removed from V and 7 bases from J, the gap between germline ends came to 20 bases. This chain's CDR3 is CATSPAGDRNEQFF. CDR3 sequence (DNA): TGTGCCACCTCCCCGGCAGGGGATCGGAATGAGCAGTTCTTC.

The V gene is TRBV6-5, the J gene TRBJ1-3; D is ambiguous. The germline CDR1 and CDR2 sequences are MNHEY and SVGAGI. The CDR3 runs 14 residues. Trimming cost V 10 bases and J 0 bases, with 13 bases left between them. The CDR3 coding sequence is TGTGCCACCGTAGACTGGAGCTCTGGAAACACCATATATTTT. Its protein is CATVDWSSGNTIYF.

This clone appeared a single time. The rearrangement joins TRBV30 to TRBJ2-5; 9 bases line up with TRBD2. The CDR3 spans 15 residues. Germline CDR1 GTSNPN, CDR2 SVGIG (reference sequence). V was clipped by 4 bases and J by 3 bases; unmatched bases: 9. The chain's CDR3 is CAWITRLAVEETQYF. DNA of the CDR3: TGTGCCTGGATAACGAGACTAGCGGTGGAAGAGACCCAGTACTTC.